This T cell receptor beta chain was found in a study of breast tumors, draining lymph nodes, adjacent tissues. Findings and limits, study-wide: Most tumor T cells seemingly derive from lymph node, then expand in tumor. Tumor TCR diversity was below lymph nodes but above nontumor tissue.

Via MiXCR, TCRdb re-called the multiplex PCR reads, giving one row per CDR3 protein. In the table there are 75,000 to 100,000 distinct CDR3 sequences, roughly 19% of which are singletons. Germline lookup yields CDR1 SNHLY and CDR2 FYNNEI. V gave up 6 bases and J gave up 7 bases, with 6 bases separating them. The CDR3 extends over 10 amino acids. Concerning this clonotype itself: Its target is unknown.

Samples came from axillary lymph nodes draining the breast cancer. V is TRBV2 and J is TRBJ2-5; D might be TRBD2 (5 bases). This TCR was recovered from a female donor with breast cancer. Some clones in this sample may be carry-over from other donors' samples. Input material: axillary lymph node tissue. DNA for the CDR3: TGTGCCAGCAGAGAGGGGACCCAGTACTTC. This gives the protein CASREGTQYF.